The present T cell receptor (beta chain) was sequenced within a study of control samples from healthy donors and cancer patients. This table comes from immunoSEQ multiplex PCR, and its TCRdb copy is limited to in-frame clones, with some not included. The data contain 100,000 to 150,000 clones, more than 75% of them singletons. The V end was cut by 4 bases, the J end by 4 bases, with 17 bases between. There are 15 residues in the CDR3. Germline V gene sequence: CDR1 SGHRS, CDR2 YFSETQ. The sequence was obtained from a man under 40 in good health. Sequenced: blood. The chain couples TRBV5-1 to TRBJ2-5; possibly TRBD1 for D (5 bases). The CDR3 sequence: CASSPRQTLRETQYF. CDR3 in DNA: TGCGCCAGCAGCCCCCGACAGACCTTAAGAGAGACCCAGTACTTC.